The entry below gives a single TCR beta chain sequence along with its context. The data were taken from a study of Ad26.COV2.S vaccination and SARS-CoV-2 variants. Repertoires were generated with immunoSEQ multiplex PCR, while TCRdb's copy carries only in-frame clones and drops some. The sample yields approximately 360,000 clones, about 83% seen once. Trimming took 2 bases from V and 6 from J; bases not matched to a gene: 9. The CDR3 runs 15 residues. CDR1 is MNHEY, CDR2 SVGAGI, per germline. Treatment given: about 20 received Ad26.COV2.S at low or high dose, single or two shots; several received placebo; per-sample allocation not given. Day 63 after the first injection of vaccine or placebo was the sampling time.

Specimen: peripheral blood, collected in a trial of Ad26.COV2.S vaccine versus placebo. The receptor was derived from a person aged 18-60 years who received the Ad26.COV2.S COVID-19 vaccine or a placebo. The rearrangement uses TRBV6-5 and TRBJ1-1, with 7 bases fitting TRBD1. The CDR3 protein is CASSYRQGRSSEAFF. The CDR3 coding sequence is TGTGCCAGCAGTTACAGACAGGGTAGGTCTTCTGAAGCTTTCTTT.